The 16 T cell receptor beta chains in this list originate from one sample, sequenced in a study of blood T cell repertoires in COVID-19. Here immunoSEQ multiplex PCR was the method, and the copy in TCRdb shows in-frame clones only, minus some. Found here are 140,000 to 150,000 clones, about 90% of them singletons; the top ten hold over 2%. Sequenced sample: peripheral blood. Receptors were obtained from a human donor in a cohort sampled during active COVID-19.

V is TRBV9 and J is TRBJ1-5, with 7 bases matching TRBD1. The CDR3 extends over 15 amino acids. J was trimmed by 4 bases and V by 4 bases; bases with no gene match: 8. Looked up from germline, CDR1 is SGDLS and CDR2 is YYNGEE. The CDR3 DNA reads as TGTGCCAGCAGCCCCACGACAGGGAGTAATCAGCCCCAGCATTTT. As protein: CASSPTTGSNQPQHF.

This CDR3 reads CASSPRTSGSTDTQYF. In DNA form, the CDR3 reads TGTGCCAGCAGCCCGCGGACTAGCGGGTCCACAGATACGCAGTATTTT. The gene calls are TRBV7-2 and TRBJ2-3; TRBD2 agrees at 11 bases. The trim removed 5 bases at V and 2 bases at J, leaving 6 bases unmatched. This CDR3 contains 16 residues. CDR1 and CDR2 from the germline V gene are SGHTA and FQGNSA.

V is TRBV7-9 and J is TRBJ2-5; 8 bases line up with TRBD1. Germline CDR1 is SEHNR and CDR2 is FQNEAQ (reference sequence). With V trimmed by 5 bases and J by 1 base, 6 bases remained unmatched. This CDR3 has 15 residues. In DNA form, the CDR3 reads TGTGCCAGCAGCCTAACAGGGACAGGCCAAGAGACCCAGTACTTC. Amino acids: CASSLTGTGQETQYF.

The chain's CDR3 is CASSRTNQETQYF. The CDR3 DNA reads as TGTGCCAGCAGTAGGACAAATCAAGAGACCCAGTACTTC. This rearrangement joins TRBV12-3 or TRBV12-4 to TRBJ2-5; D perhaps matches TRBD1 (5 bases). This CDR3 region has 13 residues. Deletions cut 5 bases from V and 2 bases from J, with 9 bases between.

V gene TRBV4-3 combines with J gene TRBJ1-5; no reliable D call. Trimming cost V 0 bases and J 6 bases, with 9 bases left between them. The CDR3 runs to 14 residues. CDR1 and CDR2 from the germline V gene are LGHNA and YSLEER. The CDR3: CASSQDRRVQPQHF. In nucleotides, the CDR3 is TGCGCCAGCAGCCAAGATAGGCGGGTTCAGCCCCAGCATTTT.

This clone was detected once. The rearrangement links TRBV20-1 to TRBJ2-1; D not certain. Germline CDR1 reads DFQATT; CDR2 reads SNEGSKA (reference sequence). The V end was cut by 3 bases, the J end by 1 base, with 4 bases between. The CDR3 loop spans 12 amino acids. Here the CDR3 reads CSASSSYNEQFF. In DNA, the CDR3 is TGCAGTGCTAGTTCTTCCTACAATGAGCAGTTCTTC.

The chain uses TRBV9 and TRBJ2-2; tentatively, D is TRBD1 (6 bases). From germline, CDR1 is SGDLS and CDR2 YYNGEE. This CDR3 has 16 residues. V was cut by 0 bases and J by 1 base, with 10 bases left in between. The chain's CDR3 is CASSVGGRGNTGELFF. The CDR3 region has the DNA TGTGCCAGCAGCGTAGGGGGGCGTGGGAACACCGGGGAGCTGTTTTTT.

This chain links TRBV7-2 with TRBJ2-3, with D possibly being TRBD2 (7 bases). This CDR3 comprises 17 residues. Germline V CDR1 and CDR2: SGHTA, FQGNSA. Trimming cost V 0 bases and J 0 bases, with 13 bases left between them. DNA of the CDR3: TGTGCCAGCAGCTTAGCGCGGGGGCTCACTAGCACAGATACGCAGTATTTT. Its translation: CASSLARGLTSTDTQYF.

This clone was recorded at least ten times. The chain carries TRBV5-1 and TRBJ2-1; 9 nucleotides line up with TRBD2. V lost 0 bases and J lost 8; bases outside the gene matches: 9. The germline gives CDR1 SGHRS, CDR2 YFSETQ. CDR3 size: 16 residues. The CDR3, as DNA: TGCGCCAGCAGCTTGGAGGGTGCGGGAGGGCCTGATGAGCAGTTCTTC. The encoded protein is CASSLEGAGGPDEQFF.

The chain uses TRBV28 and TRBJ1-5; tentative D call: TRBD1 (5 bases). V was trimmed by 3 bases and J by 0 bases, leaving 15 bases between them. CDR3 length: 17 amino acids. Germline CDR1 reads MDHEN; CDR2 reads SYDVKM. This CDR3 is CASSFNGGEYSNQPQHF. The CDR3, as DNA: TGTGCCAGCAGTTTTAACGGGGGGGAATATAGCAATCAGCCCCAGCATTTT.

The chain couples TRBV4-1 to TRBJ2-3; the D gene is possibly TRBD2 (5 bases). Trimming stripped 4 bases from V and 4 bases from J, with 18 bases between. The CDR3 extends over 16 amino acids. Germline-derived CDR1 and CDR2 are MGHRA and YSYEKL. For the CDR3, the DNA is TGCGCCAGCAGCCGGTCGGTAGCGCTGGGAGCAGATACGCAGTATTTT. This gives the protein CASSRSVALGADTQYF.

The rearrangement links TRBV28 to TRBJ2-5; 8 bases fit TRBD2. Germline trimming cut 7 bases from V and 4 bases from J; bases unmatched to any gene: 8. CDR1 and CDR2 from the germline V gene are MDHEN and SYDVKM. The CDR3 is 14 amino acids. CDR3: CASNTPLAGETQYF. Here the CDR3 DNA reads TGTGCCAGCAACACCCCTCTAGCGGGAGAGACCCAGTACTTC.

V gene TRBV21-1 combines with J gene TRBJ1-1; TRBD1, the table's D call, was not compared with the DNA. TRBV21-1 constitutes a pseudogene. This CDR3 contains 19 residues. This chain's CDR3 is CASSKIPMGRGLENTEAFF. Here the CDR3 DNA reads TGTGCCAGCAGCAAAATCCCTATGGGCAGGGGTCTAGAGAACACTGAAGCTTTCTTT.

The CDR3 loop is CASSDRDRSEAFF. CDR3 bases: TGTGCCAGCAGTGACAGGGATAGGTCTGAAGCTTTCTTT. The chain carries TRBV6-1 and TRBJ1-1, with a tentative D call TRBD1 (5 bases). The CDR3 sequence is 13 residues long. The V and J ends lost 3 bases and 6 bases respectively, with 11 bases between them. Germline-derived CDR1 and CDR2 are MNHNS and SASEGT.

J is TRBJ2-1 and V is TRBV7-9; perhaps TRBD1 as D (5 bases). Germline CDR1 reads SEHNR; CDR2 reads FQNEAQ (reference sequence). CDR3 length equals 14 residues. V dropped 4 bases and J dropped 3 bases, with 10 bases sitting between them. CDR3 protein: CASSYLDSYNEQFF. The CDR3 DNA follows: TGTGCCAGCAGCTATCTTGACAGCTACAATGAGCAGTTCTTC.

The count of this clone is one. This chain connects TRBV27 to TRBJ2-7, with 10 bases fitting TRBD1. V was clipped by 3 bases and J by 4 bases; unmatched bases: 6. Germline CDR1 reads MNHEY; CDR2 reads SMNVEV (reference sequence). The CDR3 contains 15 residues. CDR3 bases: TGTGCCAGCAGTTTCGGGACAGGGGCTCCGTACGAGCAGTACTTC. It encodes CASSFGTGAPYEQYF.